These T cell receptor beta chains were read from a single sample in a study of cytomegalovirus exposure and HLA in healthy donors. The data were produced by immunoSEQ multiplex PCR, yet TCRdb's version contains in-frame clones alone and is incomplete. Here the sample spans approximately 130,000 clones, about four fifths being singletons. The sequencing input was PBMCs. The receptors here all came from a woman younger than 30 in good health and CMV-seronegative. Each CDR3 is given with its conserved first and last residue. D genes are given only for firm matches. The size entry is marked missing in some rows and otherwise reads once, few, many or a size class.

clone_size	d_call	v_call	j_call	cdr3_nt	cdr3_aa
.	.	TRBV9	TRBJ2-5	TGTGCCAGCAGCGCGCAGGGTAGTTCAGAAGAGACCCAGTACTTC	CASSAQGSSEETQYF
.	TRBD2	TRBV10-3	TRBJ2-1	TGTGCCATCAGCAAAAGCGGGGGGGGTGACTCCTACAATGAGCAGTTCTTC	CAISKSGGGDSYNEQFF
.	TRBD2	TRBV2	TRBJ2-2	TGTGCCAGCAGTGACCTGACTAGCGGGGACACCGGGGAGCTGTTTTTT	CASSDLTSGDTGELFF
few	.	TRBV7-2	TRBJ1-1	TGTGCCAGCAGCCGGCAGGAGGTGAACACTGAAGCTTTCTTT	CASSRQEVNTEAFF
.	.	TRBV10-2	TRBJ2-2	TGCGCCAGCAGTGATCTGACCGGGGAGCTGTTTTTT	CASSDLTGELFF
.	.	TRBV2	TRBJ1-1	TGTGCCAGCAGTGCACCGGGACAACAGATTGAAGCTTTCTTT	CASSAPGQQIEAFF
.	TRBD1	TRBV23-1	TRBJ1-2	TGCGCCAGCAGTACCGAGGGACAGGGATATGGCTACACCTTC	CASSTEGQGYGYTF
.	TRBD1	TRBV6-1	TRBJ1-1	TGTGCCAGCAGCGCTAGACAGGGGTTGAACACTGAAGCTTTCTTT	CASSARQGLNTEAFF
.	.	TRBV6-1	TRBJ2-1	TGTGCCAGCAGTGAAATCCGAGGGGGGGGCCTGGGGAATGAGCAGTTCTTC	CASSEIRGGGLGNEQFF
.	.	TRBV7-2	TRBJ2-7	TGTGCCAGCAGCTTACTTGGTTCGAGCGAGCAGTACTTC	CASSLLGSSEQYF
.	.	TRBV6-5	TRBJ2-1	TGTGCCAGCAGCCCTGGGGAGATATACAATGAGCAGTTCTTC	CASSPGEIYNEQFF
.	.	TRBV7-6	TRBJ2-7	TGTGCCAGCAGTCACGCCGAACTTTCAGGCTACGAGCAGTACTTC	CASSHAELSGYEQYF
.	TRBD2	TRBV18	TRBJ2-5	TGTGCCAGCTCATATACTCGGACGGGAGGGGAGGAGACCCAGTACTTC	CASSYTRTGGEETQYF
.	.	TRBV18	TRBJ2-5	TGTGCCAGCTCCTTTTCCAGGGAAGAGACCCAGTACTTC	CASSFSREETQYF
.	.	TRBV6-5	TRBJ1-4	TGTGCCAGCAGTTTGAACAAGCCAGGGGAACTGTTTTTT	CASSLNKPGELFF
.	TRBD1	TRBV7-9	TRBJ1-3	TGTGCCAGCAGCTTTCGGGACAGTCCTGGAAACACCATATATTTT	CASSFRDSPGNTIYF
.	TRBD1	TRBV7-9	TRBJ1-5	TGTGCCAGCAGCTTAGGGACAGGGGTAGGACAGCCCCAGCATTTT	CASSLGTGVGQPQHF
.	.	TRBV2	TRBJ2-3	TGTGCCAGCAGGCCCCGGGACATCGACACAGATACGCAGTATTTT	CASRPRDIDTDTQYF
.	TRBD2	TRBV6-6	TRBJ2-5	TGTGCCAGCAGTCCCGTGGGACTAGCGGGAGAAGAGACCCAGTACTTC	CASSPVGLAGEETQYF
.	TRBD1	TRBV5-1	TRBJ1-2	TGCGCCAGCAGCATTCGACAGGGGGCTGGCTATGGCTACACCTTC	CASSIRQGAGYGYTF
few	TRBD1	TRBV19	TRBJ1-6	TGTGCCAGTTCTGATCCGACCGGGACAGCGATTGACTTT	CASSDPTGTAIDF
few	.	TRBV7-2	TRBJ1-4	TGTGCCAGCAGCTTAAACAGGGCAAAGAGGGATGAAAAACTGTTTTTT	CASSLNRAKRDEKLFF
.	TRBD1	TRBV12-5	TRBJ2-1	TGTGCTAGTGGTGGGACAGGGAGAGGTGAGCAGTTCTTC	CASGGTGRGEQFF
.	.	TRBV6-1	TRBJ1-1	TGTGCCAGCAGTGTGGAGTGGGGGCCTCACACTGAAGCTTTCTTT	CASSVEWGPHTEAFF
.	TRBD1	TRBV4-1	TRBJ1-2	TGCGCCAGCAGCCCGGACAGGGGGCCCTATGGCTACACCTTC	CASSPDRGPYGYTF
few	.	TRBV7-9	TRBJ2-7	TGTGCCAGCACCCCAGGTTTCTTTGAGACCTACGAGCAGTACTTC	CASTPGFFETYEQYF
.	.	TRBV6-5	TRBJ2-5	TGTGCCAGCAGTAAGATAGCGCCCCAAGAGACCCAGTACTTC	CASSKIAPQETQYF
few	.	TRBV5-6	TRBJ1-2	TGTGCCAGCAGCTTGGAGGACTATAACTATGGCTACACCTTC	CASSLEDYNYGYTF
.	TRBD1	TRBV29-1	TRBJ1-1	TGCAGCGTTTCTTCAACACCGGGACAGGGGGCTAACACTGAAGCTTTCTTT	CSVSSTPGQGANTEAFF
.	.	TRBV27	TRBJ1-2	TGTGCCAGCAGTTTAACCCCTGGGAGCTATGGCTACACCTTC	CASSLTPGSYGYTF
.	.	TRBV27	TRBJ1-5	TGTGCCAGCAGTTTAAGGCAGGGATCTAGTCAGCCCCAGCATTTT	CASSLRQGSSQPQHF
few	.	TRBV27	TRBJ1-1	TGTGCCAGCAGTTTTCGGGGGTCGCCTGAAGCTTTCTTT	CASSFRGSPEAFF
.	.	TRBV7-6	TRBJ2-1	TGTGCCAGCAGCTTAGCGCTCAGGTATGAGCAGTTCTTC	CASSLALRYEQFF